The 25 T cell receptor beta chains in this list originate from one sample, sequenced in a study of PD-1 blockade in classical Hodgkin lymphoma. In every patient, relapse followed autologous stem cell transplantation, while exposure to brentuximab vedotin differed. Data came from immunoSEQ multiplex PCR; TCRdb stores just in-frame clones and leaves some out. The sample consists of 17,000 or so clones, around 75% of them appearing once. The material was peripheral blood mononuclear cells (PBMCs), obtained at baseline. The receptors originated from a human donor with classical Hodgkin lymphoma.

The chain is built from TRBV18 and TRBJ2-3; possibly TRBD2 for D (6 bases). This CDR3 spans 17 amino acids. V lost 0 bases, J lost 6 bases, and 19 bases lay in between. The germline V gene encodes CDR1 KGHSH and CDR2 LQKENI. In nucleotides, the CDR3 is TGTGCCAGCTCACCACCCGTGGGTAGCGGTAGGCAGGATACGCAGTATTTT. As protein: CASSPPVGSGRQDTQYF.

This chain connects TRBV11-1 to TRBJ2-7; D call uncertain. This CDR3 has 15 residues. From germline, CDR1 is SGHAT and CDR2 FQDESV (reference sequence). Deletions cut 4 bases from V and 0 bases from J, with 13 bases between. The CDR3 nucleotides read TGTGCCAGCAGCTCGATGGCCAGTAGCTCCTACGAGCAGTACTTC. This translates into CASSSMASSSYEQYF.

This clone is termed medium-sized. The CDR3 DNA follows: TGTGCCAGCAGTTTACAGGGCGGACGGAGCTCCTACGAGCAGTACTTC. This translates into CASSLQGGRSSYEQYF. V is TRBV28 and J is TRBJ2-7; D may be TRBD1 (5 bases). Germline V gene lookup returns CDR1 MDHEN and CDR2 SYDVKM. V shed 2 bases and J shed 0 bases, with 14 bases lying between them. The CDR3 spans 16 residues.

The chain has TRBV4-2 and TRBJ1-1; D call uncertain. CDR1 and CDR2 from the germline V gene are LGHNA and YNFKEQ. V lost 2 bases, J lost 4 bases, and 8 bases lay in between. The CDR3 spans 13 residues. Written as DNA, the CDR3 is TGTGCCAGCAGCCAACAGGCCTCCACTGAAGCTTTCTTT. This codes for CASSQQASTEAFF.

This rearrangement joins TRBV7-2 to TRBJ1-5; possibly TRBD1 for D (6 bases). This CDR3 spans 13 amino acids. Germline V CDR1 and CDR2: SGHTA, FQGNSA. The V and J ends lost 5 bases and 9 bases respectively, with 14 bases between them. The CDR3: CASSLDRSRPQHF. The CDR3 nucleotides are TGTGCCAGCAGCCTCGACAGGTCCCGGCCCCAGCATTTT. Supplemented by reference TRBV7-2 and TRBJ1-5, the full variable domain reads GAGVSQSPSNKVTEKGKDVELRCDPISGHTALYWYRQSLGQGLEFLIYFQGNSAPDKSGLPSDRFSAERTGGSVSTLTIQRTQQEDSAVYLCASSLDRSRPQHFGDGTRLSIL.

This chain links TRBV19 with TRBJ2-3, with D tentatively TRBD2 (5 bases). The CDR3 extends over 15 amino acids. CDR1 is LNHDA and CDR2 is SQIVND in the germline V gene (reference sequence). Trimming left V 6 bases short and J 2 bases short, with 15 bases between. Here the CDR3 reads CASRAGLANTDTQYF. In DNA form, the CDR3 reads TGTGCCAGTAGAGCCGGGCTAGCCAACACAGATACGCAGTATTTT.

The chain couples TRBV18 to TRBJ2-1, with 8 bases fitting TRBD2. This CDR3 region has 14 residues. J lost 7 bases, V lost 4 bases, and 6 bases had no gene match. Germline loops: CDR1 KGHSH, CDR2 LQKENI. DNA for the CDR3: TGTGCCAGCTCACTAGCGGGAACAGCAAATGAGCAGTTCTTC. Encoded protein: CASSLAGTANEQFF.

This chain connects TRBV5-1 to TRBJ2-2; 10 bases match TRBD2. Germline V gene lookup returns CDR1 SGHRS and CDR2 YFSETQ. This CDR3 is 16 amino acids long. Unmatched junction bases numbered 9, after V lost 4 bases and J lost 6 bases. The CDR3 coding sequence is TGCGCCAGCAGCACTTCTAGCGGGGGAGGTCCCGGGGAGCTGTTTTTT. It encodes CASSTSSGGGPGELFF.

The chain employs TRBV2 and TRBJ1-6; possible D gene TRBD1, 6 bases. V dropped 2 bases and J dropped 9 bases, with 14 bases sitting between them. CDR3 length: 15 amino acids. CDR1 is SNHLY and CDR2 is FYNNEI in the germline V gene. CDR3 residues: CASSERQGTPSPLHF. CDR3 in DNA: TGTGCCAGCAGTGAACGGCAGGGGACCCCTTCACCCCTCCACTTT.

This clone is a singleton in its sample. CDR3 in DNA: TGTGCCAGCAGCAAAGGATCAGCTCCCAGCACAGATACGCAGTATTTT. Translation gives CASSKGSAPSTDTQYF. This rearrangement joins TRBV21-1 to TRBJ2-3. TRBV21-1 is deemed a pseudogene. CDR3 length: 16 residues.

The V and J genes are TRBV5-1 and TRBJ2-5, with 8 bases that match TRBD2. Germline lookup yields CDR1 SGHRS and CDR2 YFSETQ. Germline trimming cut 3 bases from V and 2 bases from J; bases unmatched to any gene: 3. The CDR3 has 14 residues. CDR3 loop: CASSYKRGQETQYF. The CDR3 DNA sequence: TGCGCCAGCAGCTACAAGCGGGGGCAAGAGACCCAGTACTTC.

The V call is TRBV30, the J call TRBJ1-2; TRBD1 might be the D (5 bases). This CDR3 region has 13 residues. The V gene lost 4 bases and the J gene lost 0 bases, with 9 bases spanning the gap. Germline CDR1 reads GTSNPN; CDR2 reads SVGIG (reference sequence). CDR3 protein: CAWNRLANYGYTF. The CDR3 nucleotides are TGTGCCTGGAACAGGCTAGCTAACTATGGCTACACCTTC.

The J gene is TRBJ2-5, the V gene TRBV28; 11 bases match TRBD2. Germline loops: CDR1 MDHEN, CDR2 SYDVKM. With V trimmed by 9 bases and J by 5 bases, 5 bases remained unmatched. This CDR3 is 13 amino acids long. Here the CDR3 DNA reads TGTGCCAGTTCGACTAGCGGGGTTGAGACCCAGTACTTC. It yields the protein CASSTSGVETQYF.

The rearrangement uses TRBV19 and TRBJ2-3; D is perhaps TRBD2 (6 bases). The CDR3 has 16 amino acids. Trimming took 6 bases from V and 2 from J, leaving 18 bases between them. CDR1 is LNHDA, CDR2 SQIVND, per germline (reference sequence). CDR3 sequence (DNA): TGTGCCAGTAGCTATGGGAGGTTAGGAGTCACAGATACGCAGTATTTT. Its protein is CASSYGRLGVTDTQYF.

This rearrangement joins TRBV7-8 to TRBJ2-3; perhaps TRBD2 as D (6 bases). Germline assignment: CDR1 SGHVS and CDR2 FQNEAQ. V was clipped by 0 bases and J by 3 bases, with 16 bases between them. The CDR3 has 17 residues. The CDR3 DNA reads as TGTGCCAGCAGCTTAGCGGGGGGTCCCCCAGGGACAGATACGCAGTATTTT. Its translation is CASSLAGGPPGTDTQYF.

The chain couples TRBV25-1 to TRBJ1-1; unclear D gene. Looked up from germline, CDR1 is MGHDK and CDR2 is SYGVNS. The CDR3 length is 12 residues. Trimming took 1 base from V and 9 from J, leaving 9 bases between them. DNA of the CDR3: TGTGCCAGCAGTGAATCAGCCGGGAAAGCTTTCTTT. Amino acid sequence: CASSESAGKAFF.

The chain is built from TRBV28 and TRBJ2-1, with D perhaps TRBD1 (5 bases). CDR1 and CDR2 (germline): MDHEN, SYDVKM. The V and J ends lost 3 bases and 7 bases respectively, with 19 bases between them. This CDR3 has 16 residues. This CDR3 reads CASSLTLAGRRNEQFF. The CDR3 coding sequence is TGTGCCAGCAGTTTGACCTTGGCAGGGCGAAGGAATGAGCAGTTCTTC.

This chain connects TRBV7-6 to TRBJ2-7; D perhaps matches TRBD2 (5 bases). Germline V CDR1 and CDR2: SGHVS, FNYEAQ. V was pared by 5 bases and J by 7 bases, with 24 bases between. The CDR3 extends over 16 amino acids. CDR3 bases: TGTGCCAGCAGCGCGGAGATTAGGTGGCTAGCTGGGGAGCAGTACTTC. It is translated as CASSAEIRWLAGEQYF. The variable domain in full, completed from reference TRBV7-6 and TRBJ2-7, reads GAGVSQSPRYKVTKRGQDVALRCDPISGHVSLYWYRQALGQGPEFLTYFNYEAQQDKSGLPNDRFSAERPEGSISTLTIQRTEQRDSAMYRCASSAEIRWLAGEQYFGPGTRLTVT.

The chain is built from TRBV28 and TRBJ2-7, with D hard to call. The CDR3 has 13 amino acids. V shed 4 bases and J shed 2 bases, with 9 bases lying between them. Looked up from germline, CDR1 is MDHEN and CDR2 is SYDVKM. The CDR3 DNA sequence: TGTGCCAGCAGTTCGACAAGCCCCTACGAGCAGTACTTC. It codes for CASSSTSPYEQYF.

The chain couples TRBV10-1 to TRBJ2-2, with a possible D match to TRBD2 (6 bases). In germline, CDR1 is WNHNN, CDR2 SYGVQD (reference sequence). The CDR3 has 14 amino acids. Trimming took 4 bases from V and 2 from J, leaving 8 bases between them. The CDR3 coding sequence is TGCGCCAGCAGTGTCGGGGGAAACACCGGGGAGCTGTTTTTT. Its protein product is CASSVGGNTGELFF.

This chain uses TRBV18 with TRBJ2-1, with TRBD2 matching 7 bases. This CDR3 comprises 14 residues. Per germline, CDR1 KGHSH and CDR2 LQKENI. The ends lost 2 bases at V and 5 bases at J; junction bases unmatched: 3. The CDR3 DNA is TGTGCCAGCTCACCAAAACTAGCGAACAATGAGCAGTTCTTC. Translation: CASSPKLANNEQFF. Looking up the rest from reference TRBV18 and TRBJ2-1 gives the full variable domain: NAGVMQNPRHLVRRRGQEARLRCSPMKGHSHVYWYRQLPEEGLKFMVYLQKENIIDESGMPKERFSAEFPKEGPSILRIQQVVRGDSAAYFCASSPKLANNEQFFGPGTRLTVL.

The chain uses TRBV5-1 and TRBJ2-5, with 12 bases identical to TRBD2. This CDR3 contains 16 residues. Germline values: CDR1 SGHRS, CDR2 YFSETQ. Trimming took 3 bases from V and 2 from J; bases not matched to a gene: 5. CDR3 region: CASSYASGGVQETQYF. In DNA form, the CDR3 reads TGCGCCAGCAGCTATGCTAGCGGGGGGGTACAAGAGACCCAGTACTTC.

This rearrangement joins TRBV6-6 to TRBJ2-1; 11 bases are shared with TRBD2. J was trimmed by 7 bases and V by 5 bases; bases with no gene match: 10. Germline lookup yields CDR1 MNHNY and CDR2 SVGAGI (reference sequence). The CDR3 extends over 16 amino acids. The DNA for the CDR3 is TGTGCCAGCAGTATGATAGCGGGAGGGGTAGTGAATGAGCAGTTCTTC. It translates to CASSMIAGGVVNEQFF.

The chain is built from TRBV4-2 and TRBJ2-7; TRBD2 agrees at 11 bases. Germline V gives CDR1 LGHNA, CDR2 YNFKEQ. The V and J ends lost 1 base and 2 bases, in that order; junction bases with no gene match: 10. This CDR3 has 18 amino acids. The CDR3 protein is CASSQVGSGTSGAYEQYF. The DNA for the CDR3 is TGTGCCAGCAGCCAAGTGGGCTCCGGGACTAGCGGCGCCTACGAGCAGTACTTC.

The rearrangement links TRBV4-1 to TRBJ2-5; D unresolved. Trimming took 3 bases from V and 0 from J, leaving 2 bases between them. Looked up from germline, CDR1 is MGHRA and CDR2 is YSYEKL. The CDR3 consists of 12 residues. In nucleotides, the CDR3 is TGCGCCAGCAGCCACTACCAAGAGACCCAGTACTTC. This sequence encodes CASSHYQETQYF.